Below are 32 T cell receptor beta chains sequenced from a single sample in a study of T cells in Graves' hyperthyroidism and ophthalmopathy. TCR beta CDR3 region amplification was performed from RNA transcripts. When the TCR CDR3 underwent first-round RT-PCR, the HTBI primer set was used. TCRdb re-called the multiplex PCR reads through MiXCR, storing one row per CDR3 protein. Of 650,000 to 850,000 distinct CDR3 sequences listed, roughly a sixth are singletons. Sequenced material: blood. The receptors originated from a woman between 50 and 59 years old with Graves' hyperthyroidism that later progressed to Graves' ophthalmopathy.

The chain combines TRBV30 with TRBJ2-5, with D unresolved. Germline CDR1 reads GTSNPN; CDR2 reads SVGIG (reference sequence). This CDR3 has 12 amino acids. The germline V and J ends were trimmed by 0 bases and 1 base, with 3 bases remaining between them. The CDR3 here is CAWSVFQETQYF. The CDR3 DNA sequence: TGTGCCTGGAGTGTTTTCCAAGAGACCCAGTACTTC.

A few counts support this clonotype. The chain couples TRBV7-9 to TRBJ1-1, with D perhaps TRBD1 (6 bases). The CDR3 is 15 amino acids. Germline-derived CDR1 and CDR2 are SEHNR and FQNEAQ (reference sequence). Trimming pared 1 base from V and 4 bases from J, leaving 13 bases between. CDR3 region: CASSLEVRGGTEAFF. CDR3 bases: TGTGCCAGCAGCTTAGAGGTTAGGGGGGGCACTGAAGCTTTCTTT.

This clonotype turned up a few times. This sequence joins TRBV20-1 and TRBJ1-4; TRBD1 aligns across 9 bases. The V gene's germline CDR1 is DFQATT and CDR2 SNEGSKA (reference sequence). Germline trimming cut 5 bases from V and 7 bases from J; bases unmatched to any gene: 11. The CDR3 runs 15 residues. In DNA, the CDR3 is TGCAGTGCTGGGAGTGGGGGACAGGGAGGTGAAAAACTGTTTTTT. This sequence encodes CSAGSGGQGGEKLFF.

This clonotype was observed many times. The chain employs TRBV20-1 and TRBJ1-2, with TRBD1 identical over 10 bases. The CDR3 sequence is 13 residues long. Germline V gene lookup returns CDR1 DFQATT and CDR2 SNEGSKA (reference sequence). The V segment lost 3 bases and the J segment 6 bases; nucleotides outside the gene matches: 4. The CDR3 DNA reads TGCAGTGCTAGTAGGGACAGGGGAGATGGCTACACCTTC. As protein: CSASRDRGDGYTF.

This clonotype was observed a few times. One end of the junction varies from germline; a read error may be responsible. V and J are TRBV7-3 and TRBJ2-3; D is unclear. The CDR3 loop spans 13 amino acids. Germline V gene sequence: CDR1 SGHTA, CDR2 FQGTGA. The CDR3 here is CATGLASTDMQYF. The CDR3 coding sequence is TGTGCCACCGGGTTAGCAAGCACAGATATGCAGTATTTT.

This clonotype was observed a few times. The CDR3 reads CASSLDRGRRYEQYF. For the CDR3, the DNA is TGTGCCAGCAGTTTGGACAGGGGGCGCCGCTACGAGCAGTACTTC. This sequence joins TRBV27 and TRBJ2-7; 11 nucleotides align to TRBD1. CDR1 is MNHEY and CDR2 is SMNVEV in the germline V gene (reference sequence). This CDR3 is built from 15 residues. Losses at the gene ends were 3 bases for V and 3 bases for J; bases not matched to a gene: 4.

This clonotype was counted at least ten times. The CDR3 here is CATRQGNTEAFF. CDR3 DNA: TGTGCCACCCGACAGGGGAACACTGAAGCTTTCTTT. The chain has TRBV12-3 or TRBV12-4 and TRBJ1-1; 7 bases fit TRBD1. J lost 1 base, V lost 10 bases, and 3 bases had no gene match. The length of the CDR3 is 12 residues.

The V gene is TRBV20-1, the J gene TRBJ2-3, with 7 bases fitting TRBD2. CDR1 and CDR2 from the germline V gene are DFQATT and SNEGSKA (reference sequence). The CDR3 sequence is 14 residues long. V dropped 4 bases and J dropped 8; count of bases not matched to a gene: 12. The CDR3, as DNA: TGCAGTGCTACCGTTGGGGGGGGGAAGGCTACGCAGTATTTT. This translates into CSATVGGGKATQYF.

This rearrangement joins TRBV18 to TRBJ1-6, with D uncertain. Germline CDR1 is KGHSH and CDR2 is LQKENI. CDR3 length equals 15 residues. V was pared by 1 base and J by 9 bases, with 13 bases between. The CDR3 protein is CASSPQDRSASPLHF. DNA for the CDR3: TGTGCCAGCTCACCACAGGACCGGTCAGCTTCACCCCTCCACTTT. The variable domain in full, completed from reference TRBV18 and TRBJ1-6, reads NAGVMQNPRHLVRRRGQEARLRCSPMKGHSHVYWYRQLPEEGLKFMVYLQKENIIDESGMPKERFSAEFPKEGPSILRIQQVVRGDSAAYFCASSPQDRSASPLHFGNGTRLTVT.

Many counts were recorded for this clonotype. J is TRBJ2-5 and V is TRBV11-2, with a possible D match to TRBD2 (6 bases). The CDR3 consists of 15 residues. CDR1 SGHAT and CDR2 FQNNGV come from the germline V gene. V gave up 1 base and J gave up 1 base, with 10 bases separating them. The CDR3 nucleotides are TGTGCCAGCAGCTTAGGGGCGGGGCCCCAAGAGACCCAGTACTTC. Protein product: CASSLGAGPQETQYF.

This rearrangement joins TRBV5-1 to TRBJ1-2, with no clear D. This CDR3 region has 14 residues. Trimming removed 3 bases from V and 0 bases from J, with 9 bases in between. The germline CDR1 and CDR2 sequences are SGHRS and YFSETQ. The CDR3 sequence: CASSWTVTNYGYTF. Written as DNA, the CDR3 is TGCGCCAGCAGCTGGACGGTGACTAACTATGGCTACACCTTC. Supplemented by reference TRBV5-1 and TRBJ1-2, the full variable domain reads KAGVTQTPRYLIKTRGQQVTLSCSPISGHRSVSWYQQTPGQGLQFLFEYFSETQRNKGNFPGRFSGRQFSNSRSEMNVSTLELGDSALYLCASSWTVTNYGYTFGSGTRLTVV.

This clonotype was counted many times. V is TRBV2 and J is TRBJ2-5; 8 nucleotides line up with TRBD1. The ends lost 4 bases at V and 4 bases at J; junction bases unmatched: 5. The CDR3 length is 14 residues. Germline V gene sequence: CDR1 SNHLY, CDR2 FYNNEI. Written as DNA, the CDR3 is TGTGCCAGCAGTGCCGGACAGGGACTAGAGACCCAGTACTTC. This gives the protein CASSAGQGLETQYF.

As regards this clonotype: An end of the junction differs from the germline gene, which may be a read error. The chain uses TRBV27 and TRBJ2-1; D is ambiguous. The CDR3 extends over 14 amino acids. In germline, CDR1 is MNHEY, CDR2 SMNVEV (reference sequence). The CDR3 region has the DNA TGTGCCAGCACCACCGGGCTTCCCTACAATGGGCAGTTCTTC. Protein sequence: CASTTGLPYNGQFF.

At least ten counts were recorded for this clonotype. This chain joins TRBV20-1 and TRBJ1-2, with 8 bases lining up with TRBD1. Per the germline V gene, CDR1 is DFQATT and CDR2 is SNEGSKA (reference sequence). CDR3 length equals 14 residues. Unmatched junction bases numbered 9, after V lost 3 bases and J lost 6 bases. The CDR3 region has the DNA TGCAGTGCTAGGGCTATGGACAGGGTTGATGGCTACACCTTC. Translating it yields CSARAMDRVDGYTF.

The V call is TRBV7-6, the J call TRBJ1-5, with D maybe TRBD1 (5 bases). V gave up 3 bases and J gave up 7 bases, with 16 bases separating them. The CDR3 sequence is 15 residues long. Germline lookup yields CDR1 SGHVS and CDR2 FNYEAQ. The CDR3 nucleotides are TGTGCCAGCAGCTTCCTTCAGGGACCGGGACAGCCCCAGCATTTT. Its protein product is CASSFLQGPGQPQHF.

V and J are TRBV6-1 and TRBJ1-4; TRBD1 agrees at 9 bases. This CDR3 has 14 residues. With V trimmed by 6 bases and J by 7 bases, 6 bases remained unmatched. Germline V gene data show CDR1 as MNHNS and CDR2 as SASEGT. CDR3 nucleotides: TGTGCCAGCAGAACAGGGGGCTTAGGTGAAAAACTGTTTTTT. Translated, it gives CASRTGGLGEKLFF.

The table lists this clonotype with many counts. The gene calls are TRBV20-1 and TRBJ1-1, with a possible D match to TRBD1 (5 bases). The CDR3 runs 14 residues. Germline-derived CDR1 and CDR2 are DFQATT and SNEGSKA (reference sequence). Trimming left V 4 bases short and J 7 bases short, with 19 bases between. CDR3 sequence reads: CSAIRRGEGGEAFF. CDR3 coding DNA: TGCAGTGCTATCAGACGGGGGGAGGGTGGTGAAGCTTTCTTT.

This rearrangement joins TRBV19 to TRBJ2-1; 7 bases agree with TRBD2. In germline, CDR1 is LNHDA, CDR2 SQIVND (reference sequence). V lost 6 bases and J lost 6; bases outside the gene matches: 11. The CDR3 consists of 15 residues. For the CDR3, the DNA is TGTGCCAGTAGCTCTCCCCGACTAGCAATCAATGAGCAGTTCTTC. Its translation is CASSSPRLAINEQFF.

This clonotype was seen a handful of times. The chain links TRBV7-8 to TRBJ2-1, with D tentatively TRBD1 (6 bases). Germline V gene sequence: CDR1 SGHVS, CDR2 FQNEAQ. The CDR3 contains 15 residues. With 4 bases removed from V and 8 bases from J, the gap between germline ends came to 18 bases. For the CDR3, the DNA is TGTGCCAGCAGCTATAGTGGCCAGGGGTGGCATGAGCAGTTCTTC. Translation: CASSYSGQGWHEQFF.

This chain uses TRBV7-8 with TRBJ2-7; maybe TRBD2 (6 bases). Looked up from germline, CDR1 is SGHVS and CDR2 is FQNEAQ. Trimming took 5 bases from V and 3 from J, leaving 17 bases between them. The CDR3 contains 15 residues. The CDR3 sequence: CASSHLGGVLYEQYF. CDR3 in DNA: TGTGCCAGCAGCCACTTGGGGGGTGTCCTCTACGAGCAGTACTTC. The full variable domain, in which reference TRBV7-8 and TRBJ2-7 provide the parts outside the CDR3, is GAGVSQSPRYKVAKRGQDVALRCDPISGHVSLFWYQQALGQGPEFLTYFQNEAQLDKSGLPSDRFFAERPEGSVSTLKIQRTQQEDSAVYLCASSHLGGVLYEQYFGPGTRLTVT.

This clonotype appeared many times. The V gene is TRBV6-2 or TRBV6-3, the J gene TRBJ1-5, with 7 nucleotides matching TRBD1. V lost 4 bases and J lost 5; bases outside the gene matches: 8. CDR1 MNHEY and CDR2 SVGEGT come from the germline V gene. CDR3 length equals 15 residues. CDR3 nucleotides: TGTGCCAGCAGTTGGCAGACAGGGACCCATCAGCCCCAGCATTTT. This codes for CASSWQTGTHQPQHF.

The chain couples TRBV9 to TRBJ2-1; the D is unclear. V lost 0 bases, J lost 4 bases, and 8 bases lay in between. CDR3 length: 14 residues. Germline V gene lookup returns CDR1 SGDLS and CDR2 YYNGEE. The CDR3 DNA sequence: TGTGCCAGCAGCGTAGATTCTAATTACAATGAGCAGTTCTTC. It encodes CASSVDSNYNEQFF.

The CDR3 loop reads CASSPQGLGSPLHF. DNA of the CDR3: TGTGCCAGCAGCCCACAGGGGTTGGGGTCACCCCTCCACTTT. V usage is TRBV9 and J usage is TRBJ1-6, with 7 bases fitting TRBD1. Germline V gene lookup returns CDR1 SGDLS and CDR2 YYNGEE. The CDR3 covers 14 residues. The ends lost 4 bases at V and 10 bases at J; junction bases unmatched: 8. Full variable domain (missing parts from reference TRBV9 and TRBJ1-6): DSGVTQTPKHLITATGQRVTLRCSPRSGDLSVYWYQQSLDQGLQFLIQYYNGEERAKGNILERFSAQQFPDLHSELNLSSLELGDSALYFCASSPQGLGSPLHFGNGTRLTVT.

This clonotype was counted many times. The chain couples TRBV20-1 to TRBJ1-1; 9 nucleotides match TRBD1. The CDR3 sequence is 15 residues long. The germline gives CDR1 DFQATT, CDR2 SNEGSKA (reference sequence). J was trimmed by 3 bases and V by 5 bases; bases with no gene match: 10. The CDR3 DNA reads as TGCAGTGCTCTGCCGGGACAGGGTTTCTACACTGAAGCTTTCTTT. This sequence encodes CSALPGQGFYTEAFF.

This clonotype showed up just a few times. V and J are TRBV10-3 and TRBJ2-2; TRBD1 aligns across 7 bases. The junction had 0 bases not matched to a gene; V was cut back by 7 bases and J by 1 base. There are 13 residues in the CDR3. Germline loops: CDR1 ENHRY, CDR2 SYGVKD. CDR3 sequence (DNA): TGTGCCATCAACAGGGGGAACACCGGGGAGCTGTTTTTT. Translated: CAINRGNTGELFF.

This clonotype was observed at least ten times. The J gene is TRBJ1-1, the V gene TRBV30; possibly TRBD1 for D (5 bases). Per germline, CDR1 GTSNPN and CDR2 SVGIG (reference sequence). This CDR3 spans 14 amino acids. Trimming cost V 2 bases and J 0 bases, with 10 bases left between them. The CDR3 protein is CAWSKGSVNTEAFF. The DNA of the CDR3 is TGTGCCTGGAGTAAGGGGTCGGTGAACACTGAAGCTTTCTTT.

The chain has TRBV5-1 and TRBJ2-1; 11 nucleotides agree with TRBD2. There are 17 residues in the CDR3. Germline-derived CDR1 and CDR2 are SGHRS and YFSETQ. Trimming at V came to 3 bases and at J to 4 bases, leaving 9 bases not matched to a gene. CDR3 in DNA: TGCGCCAGCAGCTGGGGGACTAGCGGAAACTCATACAATGAGCAGTTCTTC. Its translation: CASSWGTSGNSYNEQFF. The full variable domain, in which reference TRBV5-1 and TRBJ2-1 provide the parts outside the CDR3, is KAGVTQTPRYLIKTRGQQVTLSCSPISGHRSVSWYQQTPGQGLQFLFEYFSETQRNKGNFPGRFSGRQFSNSRSEMNVSTLELGDSALYLCASSWGTSGNSYNEQFFGPGTRLTVL.

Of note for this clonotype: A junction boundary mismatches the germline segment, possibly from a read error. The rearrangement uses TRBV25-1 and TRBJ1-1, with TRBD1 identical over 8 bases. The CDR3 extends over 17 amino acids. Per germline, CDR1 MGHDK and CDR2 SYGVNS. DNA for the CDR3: TGTGCCAGCAGTGAATCTCGGACAGGGAGTATGAACACTGAAACTTTCTTT. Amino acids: CASSESRTGSMNTETFF.

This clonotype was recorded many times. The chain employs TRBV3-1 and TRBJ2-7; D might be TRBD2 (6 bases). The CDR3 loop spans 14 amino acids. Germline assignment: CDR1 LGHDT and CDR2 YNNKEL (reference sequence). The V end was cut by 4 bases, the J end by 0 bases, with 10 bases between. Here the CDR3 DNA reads TGTGCCAGCAGCCTCTCGGAGGGCTCCTACGAGCAGTACTTC. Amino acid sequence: CASSLSEGSYEQYF.

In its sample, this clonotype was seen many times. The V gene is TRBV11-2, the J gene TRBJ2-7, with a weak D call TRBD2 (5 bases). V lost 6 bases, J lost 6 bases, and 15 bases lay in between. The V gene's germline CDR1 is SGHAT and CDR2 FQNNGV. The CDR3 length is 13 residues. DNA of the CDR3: TGTGCCAGCAGGCTTAGTTCGGGGTCCGAGCAGTACTTC. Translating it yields CASRLSSGSEQYF.

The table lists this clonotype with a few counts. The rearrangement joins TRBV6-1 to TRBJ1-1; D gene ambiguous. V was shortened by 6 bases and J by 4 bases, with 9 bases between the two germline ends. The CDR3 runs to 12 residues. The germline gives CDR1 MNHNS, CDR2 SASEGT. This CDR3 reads CASRILSTEAFF. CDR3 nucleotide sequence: TGTGCCAGCAGGATCCTAAGCACTGAAGCTTTCTTT.

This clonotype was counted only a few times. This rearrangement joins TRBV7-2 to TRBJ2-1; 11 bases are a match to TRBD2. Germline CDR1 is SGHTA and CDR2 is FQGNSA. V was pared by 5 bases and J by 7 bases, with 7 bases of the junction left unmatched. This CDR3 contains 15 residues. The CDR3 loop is CASSPTSGGRNEQFF. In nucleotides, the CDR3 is TGTGCCAGCAGCCCAACTAGCGGGGGTCGTAATGAGCAGTTCTTC.